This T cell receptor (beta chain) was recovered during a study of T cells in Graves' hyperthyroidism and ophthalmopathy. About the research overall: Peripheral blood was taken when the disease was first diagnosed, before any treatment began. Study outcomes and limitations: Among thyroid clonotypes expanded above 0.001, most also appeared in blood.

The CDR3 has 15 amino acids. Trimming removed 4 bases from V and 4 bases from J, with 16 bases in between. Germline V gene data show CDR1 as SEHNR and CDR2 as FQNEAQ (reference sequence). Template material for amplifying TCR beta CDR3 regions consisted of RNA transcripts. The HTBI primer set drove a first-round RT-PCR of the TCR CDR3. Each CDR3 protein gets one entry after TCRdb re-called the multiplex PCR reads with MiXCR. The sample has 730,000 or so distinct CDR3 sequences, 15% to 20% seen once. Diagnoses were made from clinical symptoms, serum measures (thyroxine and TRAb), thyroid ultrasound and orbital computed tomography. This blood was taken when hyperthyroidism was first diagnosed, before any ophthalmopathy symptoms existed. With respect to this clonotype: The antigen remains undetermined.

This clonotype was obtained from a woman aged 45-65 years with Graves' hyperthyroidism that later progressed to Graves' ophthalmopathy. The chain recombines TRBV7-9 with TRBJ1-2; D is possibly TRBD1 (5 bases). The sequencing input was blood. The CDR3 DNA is TGTGCCAGCAGCTCCTCAGGGAAGGGGCGCTATGGCTACACCTTC. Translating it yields CASSSSGKGRYGYTF.